These T cell receptor beta chains were read from a single sample in a study of cytomegalovirus exposure and HLA in healthy donors. Sequencing used immunoSEQ multiplex PCR; TCRdb keeps in-frame clones, though not all of them. The sample totals some 70,000 clones. The sample comprised PBMCs. Receptors were obtained from a boy aged 10-17 years in good health and CMV-seronegative. The CDR3 runs from the conserved cysteine through the conserved F or W. A D gene is named only where the DNA matches it firmly.

D gene	V gene	J gene	CDR3 DNA	CDR3 protein
.	TRBV2	TRBJ1-2	TGTGCCAGCAGTGAAACCAGGGAACCACTTGGCTACACCTTC	CASSETREPLGYTF
TRBD2	TRBV7-2	TRBJ2-7	TGTGCCAGCAGCTTGAGGGTGACTAGCGGGGGGCACGAGCAGTACTTC	CASSLRVTSGGHEQYF
.	TRBV19	TRBJ1-5	TGTGCCAGTAGACCAGGGAGGGTCAATCAGCCCCAGCATTTT	CASRPGRVNQPQHF
TRBD1	TRBV5-4	TRBJ2-5	TGTGCCAGCAGGCGGGACAGGGCGGGAGAGACCCAGTACTTC	CASRRDRAGETQYF
.	TRBV9	TRBJ1-1	TGTGCCAGCAGCGTAGCCCAGAACACTGAAGCTTTCTTT	CASSVAQNTEAFF
TRBD1	TRBV7-9	TRBJ2-7	TGTGCCAGCAGCTGGACAGGGGCCTACGAGCAGTACTTC	CASSWTGAYEQYF
TRBD2	TRBV4-3	TRBJ2-2	TGCGCCAGCAGCCATACCGAAGCGGGACTAGCGGGAGTAAACACCGGGGAGCTGTTTTTT	CASSHTEAGLAGVNTGELFF
TRBD1	TRBV7-9	TRBJ2-5	TGTGCCAGCAGCCGGGGGACAGGGGGCGAGACCCAGTACTTC	CASSRGTGGETQYF
TRBD1	TRBV7-8	TRBJ1-2	TGTGCCAGCAGCTCCAGGACAGGGTATGGCTACACCTTC	CASSSRTGYGYTF
TRBD1	TRBV6-1	TRBJ2-5	TGTGCCAGCAGTCGGGGGACAGGGATAAAGACCCAGTACTTC	CASSRGTGIKTQYF
.	TRBV29-1	TRBJ2-7	TGCAGCGTTGGGACGGGAAAGAGTTACGAGCAGTACTTC	CSVGTGKSYEQYF
.	TRBV30	TRBJ1-6	TGTGCCTGGAGCCGACGAGGGGGGGAAAAGGATTCACCCCTACACTTT	CAWSRRGGEKDSPLHF
.	TRBV2	TRBJ2-7	TGTGCCAGCAGTCGACAGGTAAACTACGAGCAGTACTTC	CASSRQVNYEQYF
.	TRBV29-1	TRBJ1-2	TGCAGCGCGGACACTAACTATGGCTACACCTTC	CSADTNYGYTF
.	TRBV9	TRBJ1-2	TGTGCCAGCAGCGTAGTTAGCGACTATGGCTACACCTTC	CASSVVSDYGYTF
TRBD1	TRBV5-4	TRBJ2-6	TGTGCCAGCACTTTCCGGGACAGATACTCTGGGGCCAACGTCCTGACTTTC	CASTFRDRYSGANVLTF
TRBD2	TRBV6-1	TRBJ2-1	TGTGCCAGCAGTGCCGGGACTAGCGGATACAATGAGCAGTTCTTC	CASSAGTSGYNEQFF
.	TRBV5-4	TRBJ1-2	TGTGCCAGCAGCGTCGACAGGAACTATGGCTACACCTTC	CASSVDRNYGYTF
TRBD1	TRBV30	TRBJ1-6	TGTGCCTGGAGTGTCCTACCTGGACAGGAATCTTCCTATAATTCACCCCTCCACTTT	CAWSVLPGQESSYNSPLHF
TRBD1	TRBV5-1	TRBJ1-4	TGCGCCAGCAGCTACCGGGACAGAACTAATGAAAAACTGTTTTTT	CASSYRDRTNEKLFF
.	TRBV6-5	TRBJ1-1	TGTGCCAGCAGTTACCAAGGCCGTGGCGGGGCTGAAGCTTTCTTT	CASSYQGRGGAEAFF
TRBD2	TRBV9	TRBJ2-2	TGTGCCAGCAGCGTAGGGTCGGGAGGGCTCGGCACCGGGGAGCTGTTTTTT	CASSVGSGGLGTGELFF
TRBD2	TRBV6-4	TRBJ2-3	TGTGCCAGCGCCGATAGCGGGAGTTCGGGAGATACGCAGTATTTT	CASADSGSSGDTQYF
TRBD1	TRBV5-8	TRBJ2-7	TGTGCCAGCAGACAGGGACAGGGAGCCCACGAGCAGTACTTC	CASRQGQGAHEQYF
TRBD1	TRBV7-9	TRBJ2-7	TGTGCCAGCAGCCTTCAAGGACAGGGAGGACACGAGCAGTACTTC	CASSLQGQGGHEQYF
.	TRBV6-1	TRBJ1-2	TGTGCCAGCAGTGAAGGGGGGGAGGCCTATGGCTACACCTTC	CASSEGGEAYGYTF
TRBD1	TRBV2	TRBJ1-1	TGTGCCAGCAGACAAGACAGGGGGAGATACACTGAAGCTTTCTTT	CASRQDRGRYTEAFF
.	TRBV4-1	TRBJ1-3	TGCGCCAGCAGCCAAGATCTAACCCGCTCTGGAAACACCATATATTTT	CASSQDLTRSGNTIYF
.	TRBV5-5	TRBJ1-3	TGTGCCAGCAGCTTGGCAGGAATTCCTGGAAACACCATATATTTT	CASSLAGIPGNTIYF
TRBD1	TRBV27	TRBJ2-7	TGTGCCAGCAGACCTACAGGGGGCCGCTACGAGCAGTACTTC	CASRPTGGRYEQYF
TRBD2	TRBV27	TRBJ2-7	TGTGCCAGCATAAATAGACTAGCGGTGCCCTACGAGCAGTACTTC	CASINRLAVPYEQYF
.	TRBV25-1	TRBJ2-2	TGTGCCAGCAGTGACAGGGGTGGAACCGGGGAGCTGTTTTTT	CASSDRGGTGELFF
TRBD1	TRBV6-4	TRBJ1-2	TGTGCCAGCAGTGCCACGGGGACAGGGTATGGCTACACCTTC	CASSATGTGYGYTF
.	TRBV30	TRBJ2-1	TGTGCCTGGAGTGTATTCCCGCGGGGGCTCGACAATGAGCAGTTCTTC	CAWSVFPRGLDNEQFF
TRBD1	TRBV5-1	TRBJ1-4	TGCGCCAGCAGCGTCTGGACAGGGCCTAATGAAAAACTGTTTTTT	CASSVWTGPNEKLFF
.	TRBV20-1	TRBJ1-2	TGCAGTGCAGACGACAGGAATGGCTACACCTTC	CSADDRNGYTF
.	TRBV6-4	TRBJ2-3	TGTGCCAGCAGTGAGGGCCACACAGATACGCAGTATTTT	CASSEGHTDTQYF
TRBD2	TRBV9	TRBJ2-5	TGTGCCAGCAGCCCCGGGAGGGCTGGAGAGACCCAGTACTTC	CASSPGRAGETQYF
TRBD1	TRBV7-8	TRBJ1-5	TGTGCCAGCAGCGTCGGGACAGGGGTTGTCAATCAGCCCCAGCATTTT	CASSVGTGVVNQPQHF
.	TRBV5-4	TRBJ2-7	TGTGCCAGCAGCTTGAGGCGGGACGGTGACGAGCAGTACTTC	CASSLRRDGDEQYF
TRBD2	TRBV7-2	TRBJ2-7	TGTGCCAGCAGCCTCCAGCGGGAGAGCTCCTACGAGCAGTACTTC	CASSLQRESSYEQYF
.	TRBV10-3	TRBJ2-2	TGTGCCATCAGTGAGTCGGAGGGTCCGGCCGGGGAGCTGTTTTTT	CAISESEGPAGELFF
TRBD2	TRBV5-1	TRBJ2-7	TGCGCCAGCAGCCGGACTAGCGCCTACGAGCAGTACTTC	CASSRTSAYEQYF
TRBD1	TRBV6-1	TRBJ1-5	TGTGCCAGCAGTGGGACAGGGTTCGTGGGCAATCAGCCCCAGCATTTT	CASSGTGFVGNQPQHF
TRBD2	TRBV9	TRBJ2-3	TGTGCCAGCAGCGTTACTAGCGGGGGTACAGATACGCAGTATTTT	CASSVTSGGTDTQYF
.	TRBV30	TRBJ2-7	TGTGCCTGGAGGGCGGACAGCTCTCCTTTGTACGAGCAGTACTTC	CAWRADSSPLYEQYF
.	TRBV6-1	TRBJ1-3	TGTGCCAGCAGTGAATTGGGGACAAACGGAAACACCATATATTTT	CASSELGTNGNTIYF
TRBD2	TRBV5-1	TRBJ2-7	TGCGCCAGCAGCGGCGGGGCTAGCGGGGAATGGTACTTC	CASSGGASGEWYF
.	TRBV5-6	TRBJ1-5	TGTGCCAGCAGCTTGTTCGGAGAGCATAGCAATCAGCCCCAGCATTTT	CASSLFGEHSNQPQHF
.	TRBV30	TRBJ1-2	TGTGCCTGGAGCCTACACCCCCCAGGGAGGGTCGGTGGCTACACCTTC	CAWSLHPPGRVGGYTF
.	TRBV6-1	TRBJ1-2	TGTGCCAGCAGTGAACTAGGAGGAGCGGATGGCTACACCTTC	CASSELGGADGYTF
.	TRBV15	TRBJ2-5	TGTGCCACCAGCAGAGACCCTTTTTATTCGGACAGACAAGAGACCCAGTACTTC	CATSRDPFYSDRQETQYF
.	TRBV5-4	TRBJ1-1	TGTGCCAGCAGCGTCCGGATGTGGGGGGATAACACTGAAGCTTTCTTT	CASSVRMWGDNTEAFF
.	TRBV6-5	TRBJ2-5	TGTGCCAGCAGTTACTCGGGGCAGACCCAGTACTTC	CASSYSGQTQYF
.	TRBV7-2	TRBJ1-1	TGTGCCAGCAGCTTAGGAGGCAGGGTACCTGAAGCTTTCTTT	CASSLGGRVPEAFF
.	TRBV11-3	TRBJ2-5	TGTGCCAGCAGCTTACTATTAGAGGAGATGGTGACCCAGTACTTC	CASSLLLEEMVTQYF
TRBD1	TRBV7-9	TRBJ2-3	TGTGCCAGCAGCCGCGGCGGACAGGGTCGCACAGATACGCAGTATTTT	CASSRGGQGRTDTQYF
.	TRBV25-1	TRBJ2-2	TGTGCCAGCAGTGATAAGGTAGTCGTCCAGGGGCGGACCGGGGAGCTGTTTTTT	CASSDKVVVQGRTGELFF
.	TRBV11-3	TRBJ2-2	TGTGCCAGCAGCATGACTGGAGGGGGGGCCGGGGAGCTGTTTTTT	CASSMTGGGAGELFF